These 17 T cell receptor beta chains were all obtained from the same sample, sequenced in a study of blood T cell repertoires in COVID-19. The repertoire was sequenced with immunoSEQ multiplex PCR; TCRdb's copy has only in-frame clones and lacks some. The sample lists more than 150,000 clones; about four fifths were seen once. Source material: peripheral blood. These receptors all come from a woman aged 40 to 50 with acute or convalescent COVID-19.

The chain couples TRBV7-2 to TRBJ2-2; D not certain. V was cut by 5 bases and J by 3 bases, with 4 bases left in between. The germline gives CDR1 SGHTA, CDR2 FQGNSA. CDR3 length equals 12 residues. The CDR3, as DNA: TGTGCCAGCAGCGTATACACCGGGGAGCTGTTTTTT. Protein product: CASSVYTGELFF.

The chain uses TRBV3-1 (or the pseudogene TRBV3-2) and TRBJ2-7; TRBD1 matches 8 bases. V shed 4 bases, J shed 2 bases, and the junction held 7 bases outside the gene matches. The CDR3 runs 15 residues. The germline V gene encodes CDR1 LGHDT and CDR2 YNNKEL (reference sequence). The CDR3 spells CASSRVMTGAYEQYF. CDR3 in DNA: TGTGCCAGCAGCCGTGTCATGACAGGGGCCTACGAGCAGTACTTC.

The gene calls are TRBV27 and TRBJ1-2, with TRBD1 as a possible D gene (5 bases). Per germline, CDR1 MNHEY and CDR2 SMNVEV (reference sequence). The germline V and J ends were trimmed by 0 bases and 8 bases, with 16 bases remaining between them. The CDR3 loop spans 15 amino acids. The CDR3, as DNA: TGTGCCAGCAGTTTATCGTCCAGGGCTTTTCTAGGCTACACCTTC. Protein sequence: CASSLSSRAFLGYTF.

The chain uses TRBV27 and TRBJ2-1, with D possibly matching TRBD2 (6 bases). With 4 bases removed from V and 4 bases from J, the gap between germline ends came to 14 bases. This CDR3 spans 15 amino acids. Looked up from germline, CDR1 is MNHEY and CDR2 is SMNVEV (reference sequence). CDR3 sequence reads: CASSSGVRSYNEQFF. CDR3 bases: TGTGCCAGCAGTTCGGGGGTAAGGTCGTACAATGAGCAGTTCTTC.

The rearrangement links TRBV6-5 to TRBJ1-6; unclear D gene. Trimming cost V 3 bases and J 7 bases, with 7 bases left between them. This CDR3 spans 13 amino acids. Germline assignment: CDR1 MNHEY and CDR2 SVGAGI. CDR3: CASSYEQNSPLHF. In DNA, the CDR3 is TGTGCCAGCAGTTATGAACAGAATTCACCCCTCCACTTT.

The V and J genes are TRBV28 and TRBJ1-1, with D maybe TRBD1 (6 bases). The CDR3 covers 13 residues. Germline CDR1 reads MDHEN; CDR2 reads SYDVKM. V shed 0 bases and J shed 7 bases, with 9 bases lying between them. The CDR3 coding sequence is TGTGCCAGCAGTTTATGGGGGGCGAGTGAAGCTTTCTTT. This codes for CASSLWGASEAFF.

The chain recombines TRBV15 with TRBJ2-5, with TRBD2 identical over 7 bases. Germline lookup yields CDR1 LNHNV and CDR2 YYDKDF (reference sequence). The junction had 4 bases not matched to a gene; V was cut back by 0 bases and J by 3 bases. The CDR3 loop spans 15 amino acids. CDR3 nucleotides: TGTGCCACCAGCAGAGAAGCTAGCGGCAAAGAGACCCAGTACTTC. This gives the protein CATSREASGKETQYF.

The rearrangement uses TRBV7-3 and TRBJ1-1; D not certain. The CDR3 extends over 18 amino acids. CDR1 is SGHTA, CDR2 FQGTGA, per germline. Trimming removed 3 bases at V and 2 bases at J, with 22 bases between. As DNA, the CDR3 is TGTGCCAGCAGCTTGAATCGGAGAGCTGGGTTTGGAAACACTGAAGCTTTCTTT. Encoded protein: CASSLNRRAGFGNTEAFF.

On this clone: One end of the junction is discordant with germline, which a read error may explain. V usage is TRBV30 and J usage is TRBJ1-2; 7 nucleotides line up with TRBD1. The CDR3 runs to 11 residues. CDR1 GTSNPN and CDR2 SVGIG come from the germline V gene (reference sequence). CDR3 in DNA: TGTGCCTGGAGTATCTTCCGGGACAGCCACTTC. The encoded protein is CAWSIFRDSHF.

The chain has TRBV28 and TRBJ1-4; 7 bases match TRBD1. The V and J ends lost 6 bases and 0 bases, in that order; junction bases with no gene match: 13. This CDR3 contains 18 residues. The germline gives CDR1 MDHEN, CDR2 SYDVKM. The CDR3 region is CASSRRDSYRPTNEKLFF. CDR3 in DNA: TGTGCCAGCAGCCGCCGGGACAGCTATCGACCAACTAATGAAAAACTGTTTTTT.

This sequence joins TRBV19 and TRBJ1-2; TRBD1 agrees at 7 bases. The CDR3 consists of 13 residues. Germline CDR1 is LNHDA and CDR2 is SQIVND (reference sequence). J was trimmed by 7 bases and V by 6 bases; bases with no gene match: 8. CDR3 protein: CASSERGLGGYTF. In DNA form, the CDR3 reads TGTGCCAGTAGCGAGAGGGGGCTCGGTGGCTACACCTTC.

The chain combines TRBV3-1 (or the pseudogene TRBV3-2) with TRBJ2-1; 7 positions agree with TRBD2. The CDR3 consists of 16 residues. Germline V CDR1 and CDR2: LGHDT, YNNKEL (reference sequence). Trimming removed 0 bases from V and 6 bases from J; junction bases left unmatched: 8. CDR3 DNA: TGTGCCAGCAGCCAAGAGAATAGCGGGCCTTCCAATGAGCAGTTCTTC. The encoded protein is CASSQENSGPSNEQFF.

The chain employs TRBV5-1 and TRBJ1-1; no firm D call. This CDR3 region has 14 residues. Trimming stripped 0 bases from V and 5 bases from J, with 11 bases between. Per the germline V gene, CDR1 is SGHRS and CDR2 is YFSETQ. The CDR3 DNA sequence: TGCGCCAGCAGCTTGGGGTCAGGTTGGACTGAAGCTTTCTTT. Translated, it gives CASSLGSGWTEAFF.

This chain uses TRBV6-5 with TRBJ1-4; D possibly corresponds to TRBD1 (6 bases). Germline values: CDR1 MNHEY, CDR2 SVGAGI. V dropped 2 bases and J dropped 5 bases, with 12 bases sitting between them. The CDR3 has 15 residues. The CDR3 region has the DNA TGTGCCAGCAGTTACGACGCAGGGGCGAATGAAAAACTGTTTTTT. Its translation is CASSYDAGANEKLFF.

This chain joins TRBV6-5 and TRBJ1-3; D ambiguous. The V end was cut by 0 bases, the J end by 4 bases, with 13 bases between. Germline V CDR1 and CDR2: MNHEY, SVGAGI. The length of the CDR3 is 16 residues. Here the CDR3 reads CASSYSLRPGGNTIYF. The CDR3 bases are TGTGCCAGCAGTTACTCGCTCCGGCCGGGAGGAAACACCATATATTTT.

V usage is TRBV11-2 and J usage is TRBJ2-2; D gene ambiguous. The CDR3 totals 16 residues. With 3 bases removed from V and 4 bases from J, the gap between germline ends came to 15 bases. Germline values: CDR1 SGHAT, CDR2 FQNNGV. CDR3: CASSFYRSDFTGELFF. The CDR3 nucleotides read TGTGCCAGCAGCTTTTATCGCAGTGACTTCACCGGGGAGCTGTTTTTT. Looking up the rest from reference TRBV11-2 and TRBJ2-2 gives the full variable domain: EAGVAQSPRYKIIEKRQSVAFWCNPISGHATLYWYQQILGQGPKLLIQFQNNGVVDDSQLPKDRFSAERLKGVDSTLKIQPAKLEDSAVYLCASSFYRSDFTGELFFGEGSRLTVL.

The CDR3 DNA reads TGTGCCACCAGCAGACCTAGCGGCTACAATGAGCAGTTCTTC. Translating gives CATSRPSGYNEQFF. The chain couples TRBV15 to TRBJ2-1; TRBD2 agrees at 7 bases. V lost 2 bases, J lost 3 bases, and 1 base stayed unmatched. CDR3 size: 14 residues. In germline, CDR1 is LNHNV, CDR2 YYDKDF (reference sequence).